Listed here is a single T cell receptor beta chain. This clonotype was seen ten or more times. Its binding antigen is unknown. No base quality values were provided; no much bigger clone lies one nucleotide off. V is reduced by 5 bases and J by 5 bases, leaving a spacing of 11 bases between them. There are 13 amino acids in the CDR3, from cysteine to phenylalanine inclusive. The read is trimmed to its CDR3 DNA, 39 bases read in frame from base 1. For CDR1 and CDR2, the germline V gene (reference sequence) lists PRHDT and FYEKMQ. In the ophthalmopathy patients, disease was moderately to severely active, with a Clinical Activity Score of 3 or more, a NOSPECS grade of 4 or more, and a duration of less than 3 months. Any patient with an uncontrolled infection, another autoimmune disease, pregnancy or lactation was excluded. Diagnoses were based on clinical symptoms, serum thyroxine and TRAb, thyroid ultrasound and orbital computed tomography. Ficoll-Paque density gradient centrifugation was used to isolate PBMCs from 8 to 10 ml of fresh peripheral blood. Total RNA was extracted with Trizol reagent, and quality was checked on an Agilent 2100 Bioanalyzer.

The data were taken from a study of T cells in Graves' hyperthyroidism and ophthalmopathy (dated by TCRdb to the late 2010s). As for the study more broadly: Peripheral blood was collected at initial diagnosis, before any treatment. To identify TCR V-J signatures that set the groups apart, the researchers used a discovery cohort of about a hundred patients, made up of 40 to 45 with Graves' ophthalmopathy and 55 to 65 with stable Graves' hyperthyroidism. In about 6 Graves' hyperthyroidism patients, the study also compared T-cell repertoires from thyroid tissue with T-cell repertoires from blood. The paper describes TCR Vbeta CDR3 sequencing of around 130 peripheral blood samples, made up of some 40 ophthalmopathy patients, approximately 76 hyperthyroidism patients and 17 progressor patients. Prospective prediction of ophthalmopathy was tested in an independent validation cohort of fewer than 20 hyperthyroidism patients and 15 to 17 patients who later progressed to ophthalmopathy. For training and testing, the 80 to 100 patients in the discovery cohort were randomly divided in a 7:3 ratio. Following sampling, methimazole starting at 30 mg daily was given to hyperthyroidism patients, and high-dose intravenous methylprednisolone was given to ophthalmopathy patients. Overall study outcomes, separate from this receptor: Most expanded thyroid clonotypes (frequency above 0.001) were also found in blood, which suggests that blood repertoires may mirror thyroid immune responses. In validation, the model predicted progression to ophthalmopathy with 55% to 71% sensitivity and about 72% specificity, a median of approximately 6.5 months before onset. No statistical method was used to fix the sample size in advance, and group allocation was not hidden from the investigators. A model built on a 13 V-J signature distinguished ophthalmopathy from stable hyperthyroidism, reaching around 87% sensitivity and 81.08% specificity in cross-validation and 80%/75% in testing.

TCR beta CDR3 regions were amplified from RNA transcripts. The first round of RT-PCR for the TCR CDR3 was performed with the HTBI primer set and the Qiagen OneStep RT-PCR kit. A second multiplex PCR round built the libraries, followed by size selection and purification. The libraries were sequenced on an Illumina HiSeq2000 using paired-end 100 bp reads. The study's own analysis went as follows. SOAPnuke was used to process the raw data, throwing out any read that contained adapters or uncalled bases, had a mean Phred below 15, or lacked an exact constant-primer or identifier match. COPE v1.2.5 was used to merge the high-quality paired reads, and each unique nucleotide sequence was defined as a clonotype. MiTCR v1.1 was used to align the clonotypes against IMGT TRBV, TRBD and TRBJ reference segments. Only V-J combinations with frequency above 0.0001, covering roughly 99% of repertoires, were analysed. A TCS score was defined as the ratio between F50 (clonal expansion) and ExV (chaos), using BLOSUM62-based TCRdist between CDR3 peptides within each V-J. Welch's t-statistics and random forest reduced roughly 530 V-J features to 13, which were used in a naive Bayes classifier (R e1071). The raw public reads went through TCRdb reprocessing: fastp at Q25, MiXCR clone calling, in-frame beta chains kept. Each record represents a unique CDR3 protein, reported with the most common genes and DNA among its rows. TCRdb, not the authors, supplied the V and J calls. The sample profile shows 390,000 or so distinct CDR3 sequences; roughly 14% of them were found once. The top ten clones comprise around 13% of the sample.

This receptor was taken from a man aged 18-30 years with Graves' ophthalmopathy. Recombination joined TRBV13 with TRBJ2-3; the D gene is possibly TRBD2, with 6 bases matching. The sequencing sample was made of blood. The CDR3 protein: CASSAASEDTQYF. The DNA sequence is given as TGTGCCAGCAGCGCTGCTAGCGAAGATACGCAGTATTTT.